The present T cell receptor (beta chain) was sequenced within a study of T cells in Graves' hyperthyroidism and ophthalmopathy. TCR beta CDR3 sequences were amplified from RNA transcripts. A set of HTBI primers served as the primers for a first-round RT-PCR of the TCR CDR3. One entry per CDR3 protein results from TCRdb running MiXCR on the multiplex PCR reads. The sample lists roughly 630,000 distinct CDR3 sequences; approximately 14% were seen once. This clonotype was counted ten times or more. One end of the junction varies from germline; a read error may be responsible. In germline, CDR1 is SSHAT, CDR2 FNYEAQ (reference sequence). This CDR3 has 15 residues.

The source of this sequence is a woman in her twenties or thirties with Graves' hyperthyroidism. Sequenced sample: blood. The J gene is TRBJ2-1, the V gene TRBV7-7; D might be TRBD2 (6 bases). The CDR3 here is CASSLRAGSGNEQFF. The CDR3 region has the DNA TGTGCTAGCAGCTTGCGCGCGGGATCGGGGAATGAGCAGTTCTTC.